Below are 20 T cell receptor beta chains sequenced from a single sample in a study of regulatory T cells in long-lasting Graves disease. The time point: newly diagnosed GD, antithyroid drugs for less than 3 months. Preparation of the TCR library used RNA extracted from PBMCs. The authors built TCR beta libraries using iRepertoire HTBI primers and Arm-PCR of CDR3 regions. TCRdb re-called the multiplex PCR reads with MiXCR, one entry per CDR3 protein. The table lists hundreds of thousands of distinct CDR3 sequences, 15% to 20% of them singletons. This sample also appeared in a second study, on T cells in Graves' hyperthyroidism and ophthalmopathy.

Sample: peripheral blood mononuclear cells (PBMCs), taken at new diagnosis, from a patient treated with antithyroid drugs. These receptors were taken from a woman aged 35-60 years with Graves disease.

This clonotype was counted many times. This chain connects TRBV12-3 or TRBV12-4 to TRBJ2-7; TRBD1 agrees at 7 bases. CDR3 size: 14 residues. V lost 6 bases to trimming and J lost 6 bases; unmatched junction nucleotides: 11. The DNA for the CDR3 is TGTGCCAGCAGCCATACACAGGGGTCATCCGAGCAGTACTTC. Protein product: CASSHTQGSSEQYF.

This clonotype was seen a few times. J is TRBJ2-7 and V is TRBV12-5, with 10 bases lining up with TRBD2. Germline assignment: CDR1 LGHNT and CDR2 FRNRAP. The CDR3 contains 15 residues. The trim removed 2 bases at V and 4 bases at J, leaving 5 bases unmatched. CDR3 coding DNA: TGTGCTAGTGGTTTGTCAGCGGGGGGGCCTTACGAGCAGTACTTC. It yields the protein CASGLSAGGPYEQYF.

This clonotype was counted ten times or more. The V and J genes are TRBV12-3 or TRBV12-4 and TRBJ2-3; a weak D match, TRBD2 (6 bases). This CDR3 spans 16 amino acids. V lost 7 bases and J 2 bases, leaving 19 bases between the germline ends. The DNA of the CDR3 is TGTGCCAGCACCCCGCCCGGGGGAGGACCCACAGATACGCAGTATTTT. Residues: CASTPPGGGPTDTQYF.

This clonotype has more than one count but fewer than ten. The chain is built from TRBV7-2 and TRBJ1-2; D possibly corresponds to TRBD1 (5 bases). This CDR3 comprises 14 residues. The V gene's germline CDR1 is SGHTA and CDR2 FQGNSA. The V gene lost 1 base and the J gene lost 4 bases, with 10 bases spanning the gap. CDR3 nucleotides: TGTGCCAGCAGCTTAGAGAGGGGCATCTATGGCTACACCTTC. This sequence encodes CASSLERGIYGYTF. Full variable domain (rest looked up from reference TRBV7-2 and TRBJ1-2): GAGVSQSPSNKVTEKGKDVELRCDPISGHTALYWYRQSLGQGLEFLIYFQGNSAPDKSGLPSDRFSAERTGGSVSTLTIQRTQQEDSAVYLCASSLERGIYGYTFGSGTRLTVV.

J is TRBJ2-2 and V is TRBV19; D might be TRBD1 (5 bases). Trimming took 8 bases from V and 4 from J, leaving 11 bases between them. The germline gives CDR1 LNHDA, CDR2 SQIVND (reference sequence). The length of the CDR3 is 13 residues. This CDR3 is CASSRASTGELFF. The CDR3 bases are TGTGCCAGTTCCAGGGCTTCCACCGGGGAGCTGTTTTTT.

This clonotype has a count of ten or more. V usage is TRBV20-1 and J usage is TRBJ2-7; 7 nucleotides agree with TRBD1. Germline V lookup: CDR1 DFQATT, CDR2 SNEGSKA (reference sequence). This CDR3 spans 14 amino acids. V lost 0 bases, J lost 4 bases, and 6 bases stayed unmatched. In nucleotides, the CDR3 is TGCAGTGCTAGAGATCAGGGGGTAGGGTACGAGCAGTACTTC. Residues: CSARDQGVGYEQYF.

This clonotype was found many times. The gene calls are TRBV2 and TRBJ1-5; D uncertain. Germline lookup yields CDR1 SNHLY and CDR2 FYNNEI. V was pared by 3 bases and J by 2 bases, with 11 bases between. This CDR3 region has 15 residues. The CDR3 DNA is TGTGCCAGCAGTGAGAGCCAGGATGGCAATCAGCCCCAGCATTTT. Protein: CASSESQDGNQPQHF.

The chain joins TRBV18 to TRBJ2-7, with D possibly matching TRBD1 (6 bases). CDR3 size: 14 residues. The V end was cut by 2 bases, the J end by 2 bases, with 10 bases between. Per the germline V gene, CDR1 is KGHSH and CDR2 is LQKENI. Written as DNA, the CDR3 is TGTGCCAGCTCACCAAAGGGACACCCCTACGAGCAGTACTTC. Its protein product is CASSPKGHPYEQYF.

This clonotype was detected many times. The chain is built from TRBV7-6 and TRBJ2-4; D gene ambiguous. This CDR3 contains 15 residues. The germline V and J ends were trimmed by 1 base and 0 bases, with 7 bases remaining between them. The germline V gene has CDR1 SGHVS and CDR2 FNYEAQ. The CDR3 protein is CASSLGPGAKNIQYF. The DNA for the CDR3 is TGTGCCAGCAGCTTAGGTCCGGGAGCCAAAAACATTCAGTACTTC.

This clonotype was seen repeatedly, ten times or more. The genes are TRBV6-1 and TRBJ2-1; D is unresolved. The germline gives CDR1 MNHNS, CDR2 SASEGT. V lost 10 bases, J lost 4 bases, and 8 bases lay in between. CDR3 length: 11 amino acids. In DNA form, the CDR3 reads TGTGCCACCCAAGGGTACAATGAGCAGTTCTTC. Protein product: CATQGYNEQFF.

At least ten counts were recorded for this clonotype. The chain couples TRBV27 to TRBJ2-1; D possibly corresponds to TRBD1 (7 bases). V was shortened by 3 bases and J by 7 bases, with 16 bases between the two germline ends. This CDR3 has 15 residues. Germline V CDR1 and CDR2: MNHEY, SMNVEV (reference sequence). The CDR3 protein is CASSFAGQRTNEQFF. The DNA of the CDR3 is TGTGCCAGCAGTTTCGCGGGACAGCGAACGAATGAGCAGTTCTTC.

The V call is TRBV29-1, the J call TRBJ2-7, with TRBD2 matching 7 bases. CDR1 is SQVTM and CDR2 is ANQGSEA in the germline V gene. V shed 6 bases and J 3 bases; nucleotides not matched to a gene: 5. The CDR3 totals 12 residues. Here the CDR3 DNA reads TGCAGCGTCCTCAGCGGGGACTACGAGCAGTACTTC. It specifies CSVLSGDYEQYF.

This clonotype was observed at least ten times. The gene calls are TRBV2 and TRBJ1-1; D is unclear. Germline values: CDR1 SNHLY, CDR2 FYNNEI. V was clipped by 7 bases and J by 1 base, with 10 bases between them. CDR3 length equals 13 residues. The CDR3 spells CASNPYRNTEAFF. CDR3 coding DNA: TGTGCCAGCAACCCCTACAGGAACACTGAAGCTTTCTTT.

There are many counts of this clonotype. A junction boundary mismatches the germline segment, possibly from a read error. The chain combines TRBV5-1 with TRBJ2-7; 8 nucleotides agree with TRBD1. Germline lookup yields CDR1 SGHRS and CDR2 YFSETQ. CDR3 length: 13 amino acids. DNA for the CDR3: TGTGCCAGCAGCTTCGACAGGGGTTACGAGCAGTACTTC. Its translation: CASSFDRGYEQYF.

This clonotype was counted ten times or more. The V gene is TRBV2, the J gene TRBJ2-1; D ambiguous. The CDR3 totals 11 residues. Germline CDR1 reads SNHLY; CDR2 reads FYNNEI. Trimming took 4 bases from V and 9 from J, leaving 7 bases between them. The CDR3 DNA is TGTGCCAGCAGTGGAAAGCTTGAGCAGTTCTTC. This translates into CASSGKLEQFF.

At least ten counts were recorded for this clonotype. The chain uses TRBV11-2 and TRBJ2-5; perhaps TRBD1 as D (6 bases). The CDR3 runs 14 residues. Deletions cut 3 bases from V and 3 bases from J, with 11 bases between. Germline values: CDR1 SGHAT, CDR2 FQNNGV. The CDR3 spells CASSLTGIEETQYF. Written as DNA, the CDR3 is TGTGCCAGCAGCTTGACAGGAATAGAAGAGACCCAGTACTTC. Complete variable domain (other parts from reference TRBV11-2 and TRBJ2-5): EAGVAQSPRYKIIEKRQSVAFWCNPISGHATLYWYQQILGQGPKLLIQFQNNGVVDDSQLPKDRFSAERLKGVDSTLKIQPAKLEDSAVYLCASSLTGIEETQYFGPGTRLLVL.

This clonotype was counted ten times or more. The chain carries TRBV30 and TRBJ1-5; TRBD1 matches at 10 bases. With 1 base clipped from V and 5 bases from J, the junction kept 5 bases outside the gene matches. CDR3 length: 15 residues. CDR1 and CDR2 (germline): GTSNPN, SVGIG (reference sequence). Written as DNA, the CDR3 is TGTGCCTGGAGTGCGGGACAGGGGAACCATCAGCCCCAGCATTTT. Encoded protein: CAWSAGQGNHQPQHF.

The chain links TRBV6-6 to TRBJ1-1; no clear D. V shed 0 bases and J shed 4 bases, with 12 bases lying between them. Per germline, CDR1 MNHNY and CDR2 SVGAGI (reference sequence). The CDR3 covers 15 residues. This CDR3 reads CASSYSTGRPTEAFF. CDR3 coding DNA: TGTGCCAGCAGTTACTCGACGGGGAGACCCACTGAAGCTTTCTTT.

This clonotype was picked up many times. The junction shows a germline mismatch at one end, possibly a read error. This sequence joins TRBV13 and TRBJ2-7; D not certain. Germline CDR1 reads PRHDT; CDR2 reads FYEKMQ (reference sequence). CDR3 length: 12 amino acids. The DNA of the CDR3 is TGTGCCAGCAGTTTAGTTCCCTACGAGCAGTACTTC. This codes for CASSLVPYEQYF.

The table lists this clonotype with many counts. The J gene is TRBJ2-3, the V gene TRBV6-2 or TRBV6-3; TRBD2 agrees at 8 bases. CDR1 and CDR2 (germline): MNHEY, SVGEGT. The ends lost 2 bases at V and 4 bases at J; junction bases unmatched: 8. The CDR3 length is 16 residues. CDR3 sequence reads: CASSYVLAGDSDTQYF. Here the CDR3 DNA reads TGTGCCAGCAGTTACGTCCTAGCGGGCGACTCAGATACGCAGTATTTT.